A selection of T cell receptor beta chains follows, all from one sample in a study of blood T cell repertoires in COVID-19. Libraries were prepared by immunoSEQ multiplex PCR; TCRdb keeps only in-frame clonotypes and omits some of them. The table lists over 200,000 clones, about nine tenths of them singletons. Sequenced: peripheral blood. The source is a man aged 55-75 years who had recovered from COVID-19. The conserved cysteine and the conserved F or W are not part of the CDR3 here. D genes are given only for firm matches.

V,D,CDR3
TRBV2,.,ASSGRAAGTGELF
TRBV5-4,TRBD1,ASSLKTGAVNEKLF
TRBV19,TRBD1,ASSIPGGGNYGYT
TRBV4-2,TRBD1,ASSPSWDRGPNQPQH
TRBV5-6,.,ASSSSLNTEAF
TRBV19,.,ASSINAGGTSGELF
TRBV7-6,.,ASSLGGHSTDTQY
TRBV7-2,TRBD2,ASSRTGGFIAKTQY
TRBV6-6,.,ASSYYAVGVGDTQY
TRBV11-2,TRBD2,ASSYGTSGGPGRETQY
TRBV2,TRBD1,ASRGQGANTGELF
TRBV4-1,TRBD2,ASLDLGGSNQETQY
TRBV19,TRBD1,ASSRGTGVTNTEAF
TRBV20-1,.,SAGQYNEQF
TRBV18,TRBD1,ASSPLRTGALYGYT
TRBV5-4,TRBD1,ASSFGQGDYGYT
TRBV30,TRBD1,AWSVPRDRDFHNQPQH
TRBV21-1,.,ASSKQDRRGTNYGYT
TRBV19,TRBD1,ASSPETGYGNQPQH
TRBV19,.,ASILLRPYGYT
TRBV2,.,ASSEALRLTDTQY
TRBV9,.,ASSVARSETQY
TRBV5-6,.,ASSRGTTGELF
TRBV9,.,ASSVGGHLNTEAF
TRBV27,TRBD1,ASSVRQGGQPQH
TRBV6-5,.,ASTQGISYNSPLH
TRBV7-9,TRBD2,ASSSGLAGDTDTQY
TRBV23-1,.,ASSHRRAYGYT
TRBV6-5,TRBD2,ASSYWRERGWETQY
TRBV3-1/TRBV3-2,.,ASSQRQNYEQY
TRBV7-3,TRBD1,ASSLTGADTIY
TRBV7-2,.,ASSFYSVFQGNTIY
TRBV29-1,.,SVVRGQGREQY
TRBV10-3,TRBD1,ASTPGQGGEQY
TRBV5-6,.,ASSSQGSLLISGNTIY
TRBV9,.,ASSPDYNEQF
TRBV6-6,TRBD1,ASSTRTGEIGYT
TRBV23-1,.,PSRRADTQY
TRBV19,TRBD1,ASSAPGQGWGEQY
TRBV30,TRBD2,AWSPKGLADNEQF
TRBV6-5,TRBD2,ASSYPLAGGQNEQF
TRBV28,.,ASNLGGAGNTIY